This record concerns one T cell receptor (beta chain) sequence. Its antigen is still unknown. The germline gene is not matched at one end of the junction; a read error may be the cause. The source of the sample is a study of post-analysis software for immune sequencing data (dated by TCRdb to between 2015 and 2017). Regarding the complete study: The recorded disease courses included relapsing-remitting, secondary progressive and progressive-relapsing multiple sclerosis, and some patients had no subtype annotation. A subset of samples was prepared in parallel using single-end sample barcoding, then pooled and co-amplified after Illumina adapter ligation. The patient repertoires were set against under 13 previously published healthy control repertoires from donors whose ages ranged from roughly 6 to 26 years. Beyond this particular receptor, the publication reports: Roughly 5 TRBV segments, including TRBV5-6, TRBV5-1 and TRBV20-1, were significantly more frequent in patients than controls. Compared with controls, multiple sclerosis patients had significantly lower normalized Chao1 diversity, a finding suggesting substantial peripheral T-cell clonal expansion. The multiple sclerosis patient group was slightly younger than the control group. Direct clustering with F measure revealed strong co-clustering of samples prepared in the same batch, which led to a batch-effect correction.

CDR3 length: 15 amino acids, cysteine to phenylalanine. Only CDR3 DNA is held: 45 bases, read in frame from base 1. From a lookup of the germline V gene, CDR1 and CDR2 are MNHEY and SVGAGI. To demonstrate the VDJtools post-analysis software, the study profiled TCR beta repertoires from the peripheral blood of 10 to 15 young patients with multiple sclerosis. The patients with multiple sclerosis were children and adolescents between about 6 and 17 years of age. The library was built by means of PCR. TCRdb records Illumina HiSeq 2500 as the sequencer. To reduce PCR and sequencing biases, unique molecular identifiers were incorporated into the TCR beta cDNA libraries. Every 1 to 10 million input T cells yielded some 500,000 cDNA molecules, meaning each molecule approximated one T cell. Patient libraries were prepared and sequenced with the same protocol used for the earlier healthy control dataset. Samples belonging to the same batch were prepared together, multiplexed and sequenced on a shared HiSeq lane. On the authors' methods: Raw barcoded reads were processed with MIGEC, discarding single-read molecular identifier groups before consensus assembly and CDR3 extraction. Clonotype tables were post-analysed with VDJtools, and diversity was normalized by down-sampling all datasets to the smallest sample size. To correct batch-related cross-sample contamination, repertoire overlap clustering matched CDR3 amino acid sequences but not nucleotide sequences. TCRdb reworked the public reads: Q25 trimming with fastp, MiXCR clone assembly, productive beta chains retained. Rows are unified per CDR3 protein, each entry keeping the most common DNA and genes. The V and J calls reflect TCRdb's pipeline rather than the authors' work. A total of about 770,000 distinct CDR3 sequences appear in this sample, just over 45% of them only once. The ten largest clones add up to around 4.7% of the sample.

Recombination joined TRBV6-5 with TRBJ2-1; 9 of the junction bases match TRBD1. The sequenced sample consisted of blood. This clonotype was sampled from a girl aged 5-17 years with multiple sclerosis. Read as DNA, the sequence is TGTGCCAGCAGCCCTACAGGGGGCTCCTACGATGAGCAGTTCTTC. The translation is CASSPTGGSYDEQFF.